One sample yielded the 10 T cell receptor beta chains listed below, sequenced in a study of cytomegalovirus exposure and HLA in healthy donors. The PCR contained 60 Vbeta and 13 Jbeta primers. This table comes from immunoSEQ multiplex PCR, and its TCRdb copy is limited to in-frame clones, with some not included. Counted here are 200,000 to 250,000 clones, roughly 84% occurring once; the ten biggest clones make up 0.71%. Material for sequencing was PBMCs. The receptors here all came from a boy aged 2 to 10 in good health and CMV-seronegative.

The chain recombines TRBV27 with TRBJ2-7; 7 bases align to TRBD1. Looked up from germline, CDR1 is MNHEY and CDR2 is SMNVEV (reference sequence). V dropped 5 bases and J dropped 3; count of bases not matched to a gene: 10. The CDR3 has 15 residues. The CDR3 DNA sequence: TGTGCCAGCAGTCTAAAAGGGGACAGCGGCTACGAGCAGTACTTC. It encodes CASSLKGDSGYEQYF.

V gene TRBV10-3 combines with J gene TRBJ1-5; TRBD1 might be the D (5 bases). V lost 7 bases and J 2 bases, leaving 12 bases between the germline ends. There are 14 residues in the CDR3. CDR1 is ENHRY and CDR2 is SYGVKD in the germline V gene. The CDR3 here is CAIKAGLGNQPQHF. The DNA of the CDR3 is TGTGCCATCAAGGCAGGGTTGGGCAATCAGCCCCAGCATTTT.

The J gene is TRBJ2-7, the V gene TRBV7-2; TRBD2 matches at 12 bases. The V and J ends lost 4 bases and 4 bases, in that order; junction bases with no gene match: 8. The CDR3 contains 16 residues. The V gene's germline CDR1 is SGHTA and CDR2 FQGNSA. Written as DNA, the CDR3 is TGTGCCAGCAGCTCCCCGACTAGCGGGAGTGTATACGAGCAGTACTTC. Its protein is CASSSPTSGSVYEQYF.

The chain carries TRBV7-2 and TRBJ2-7, with D maybe TRBD2 (6 bases). The CDR3 is 13 amino acids. CDR1 and CDR2 from the germline V gene are SGHTA and FQGNSA. V was cut by 5 bases and J by 5 bases, with 13 bases left in between. The CDR3 DNA reads as TGTGCCAGCAGCCTCGCAGGGAGGAACGAGCAGTACTTC. Translating gives CASSLAGRNEQYF. The whole variable domain, remainder taken from reference TRBV7-2 and TRBJ2-7, is GAGVSQSPSNKVTEKGKDVELRCDPISGHTALYWYRQSLGQGLEFLIYFQGNSAPDKSGLPSDRFSAERTGGSVSTLTIQRTQQEDSAVYLCASSLAGRNEQYFGPGTRLTVT.

This sequence joins TRBV6-7 and TRBJ2-7; D may be TRBD2 (6 bases). TRBV6-7 falls under the ORF class, with uncertain function. This CDR3 is built from 16 residues. Trimming removed 2 bases at V and 4 bases at J, with 18 bases between. This chain's CDR3 is CASSYTGLLLLYEQYF. Written as DNA, the CDR3 is TGTGCCAGCAGTTACACGGGACTTCTCCTTTTATACGAGCAGTACTTC.

The chain uses TRBV5-6 and TRBJ2-1; D might be TRBD2 (5 bases). The V and J ends lost 1 base and 7 bases respectively, with 18 bases between them. CDR3 length equals 16 residues. Germline assignment: CDR1 SGHDT and CDR2 YYEEEE. The CDR3 bases are TGTGCCAGCAGCTTGAACTTCGCCCTTCGGGGAAATGAGCAGTTCTTC. Encoded protein: CASSLNFALRGNEQFF.

Only a few counts were recorded for this clone. V gene TRBV30 combines with J gene TRBJ1-1; no reliable D call. V lost 3 bases to trimming and J lost 1 base, with 6 bases between them. Germline V gene lookup returns CDR1 GTSNPN and CDR2 SVGIG (reference sequence). The CDR3 runs to 12 residues. CDR3 residues: CAWRFGNTEAFF. Here the CDR3 DNA reads TGTGCCTGGAGGTTCGGGAACACTGAAGCTTTCTTT.

About this clone: Compared with germline, one end of the junction differs, possibly owing to a read error. The J gene is TRBJ2-7, the V gene TRBV2; 8 bases are shared with TRBD1. From germline, CDR1 is SNHLY and CDR2 FYNNEI. The CDR3 has 13 amino acids. The CDR3 loop reads CASRGTGFDTGHF. As DNA, the CDR3 is TGTGCCAGCAGAGGGACAGGTTTCGATACTGGGCACTTC. Filled out from reference TRBV2 and TRBJ2-7, the complete variable domain reads EPEVTQTPSHQVTQMGQEVILRCVPISNHLYFYWYRQILGQKVEFLVSFYNNEISEKSEIFDDQFSVERPDGSNFTLKIRSTKLEDSAMYFCASRGTGFDTGHFGPGTRLTVT.

The chain employs TRBV27 and TRBJ1-5, with D possibly being TRBD1 (5 bases). The CDR3 length is 15 residues. CDR1 MNHEY and CDR2 SMNVEV come from the germline V gene (reference sequence). V was shortened by 5 bases and J by 0 bases, with 11 bases between the two germline ends. The CDR3 sequence is CASSPQGTSNQPQHF. The CDR3 nucleotides are TGTGCCAGCAGTCCTCAGGGTACTAGCAATCAGCCCCAGCATTTT.

V gene TRBV15 combines with J gene TRBJ2-1; 8 nucleotides match TRBD2. The CDR3 covers 18 residues. Per germline, CDR1 LNHNV and CDR2 YYDKDF (reference sequence). V dropped 0 bases and J dropped 4; count of bases not matched to a gene: 11. The CDR3 DNA follows: TGTGCCACCAGCAGAGATCTAGGGGCGGGGGGAGTGTACAATGAGCAGTTCTTC. Translation gives CATSRDLGAGGVYNEQFF.